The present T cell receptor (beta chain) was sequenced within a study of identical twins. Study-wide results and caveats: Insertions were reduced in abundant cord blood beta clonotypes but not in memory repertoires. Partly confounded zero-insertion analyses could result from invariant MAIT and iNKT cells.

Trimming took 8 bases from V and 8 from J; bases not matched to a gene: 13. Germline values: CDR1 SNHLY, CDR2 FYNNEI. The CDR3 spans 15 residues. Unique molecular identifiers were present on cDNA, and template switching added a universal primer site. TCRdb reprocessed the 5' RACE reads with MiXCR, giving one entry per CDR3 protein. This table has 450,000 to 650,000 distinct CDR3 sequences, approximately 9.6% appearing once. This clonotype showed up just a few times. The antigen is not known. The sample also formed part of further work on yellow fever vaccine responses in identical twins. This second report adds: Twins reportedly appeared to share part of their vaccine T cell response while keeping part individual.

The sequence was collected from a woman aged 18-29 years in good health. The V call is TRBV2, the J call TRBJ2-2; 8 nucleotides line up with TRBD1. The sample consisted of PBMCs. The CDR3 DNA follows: TGTGCCAGCCTGAAAGGGCAGGGGGCAACGGGGGAGCTGTTTTTT. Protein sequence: CASLKGQGATGELFF.